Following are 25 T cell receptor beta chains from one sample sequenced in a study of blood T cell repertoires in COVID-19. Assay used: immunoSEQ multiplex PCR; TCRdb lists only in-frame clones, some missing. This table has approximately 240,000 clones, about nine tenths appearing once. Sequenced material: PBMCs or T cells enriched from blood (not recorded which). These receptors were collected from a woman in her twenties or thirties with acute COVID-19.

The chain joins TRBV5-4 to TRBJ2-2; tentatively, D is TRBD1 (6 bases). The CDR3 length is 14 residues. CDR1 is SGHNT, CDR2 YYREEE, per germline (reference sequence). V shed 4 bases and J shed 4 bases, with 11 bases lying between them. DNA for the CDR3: TGTGCCAGCAGCATGGTAGGGGGCACCGGGGAGCTGTTTTTT. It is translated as CASSMVGGTGELFF.

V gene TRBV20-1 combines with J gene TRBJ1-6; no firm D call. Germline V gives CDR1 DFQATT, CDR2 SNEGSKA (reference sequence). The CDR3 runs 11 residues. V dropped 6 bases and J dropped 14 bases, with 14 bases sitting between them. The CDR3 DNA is TGCAGTGCCCTCTCGGGGTGGTCCCTCCACTTT. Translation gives CSALSGWSLHF.

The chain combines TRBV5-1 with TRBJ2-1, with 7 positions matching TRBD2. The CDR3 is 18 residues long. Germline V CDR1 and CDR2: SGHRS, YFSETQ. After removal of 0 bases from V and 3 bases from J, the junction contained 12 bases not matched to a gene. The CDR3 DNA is TGCGCCAGCAGCTTGGCCGGTAGCGGGCCGTTGAACTACAATGAGCAGTTCTTC. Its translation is CASSLAGSGPLNYNEQFF. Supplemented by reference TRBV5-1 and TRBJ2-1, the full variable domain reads KAGVTQTPRYLIKTRGQQVTLSCSPISGHRSVSWYQQTPGQGLQFLFEYFSETQRNKGNFPGRFSGRQFSNSRSEMNVSTLELGDSALYLCASSLAGSGPLNYNEQFFGPGTRLTVL.

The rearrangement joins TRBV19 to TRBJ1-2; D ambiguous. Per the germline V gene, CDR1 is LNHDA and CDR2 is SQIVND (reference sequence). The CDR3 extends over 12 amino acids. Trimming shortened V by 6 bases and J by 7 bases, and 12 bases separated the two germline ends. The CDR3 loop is CASSRGLLGYTF. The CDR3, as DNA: TGTGCCAGTAGCCGAGGTTTGCTTGGCTACACCTTC.

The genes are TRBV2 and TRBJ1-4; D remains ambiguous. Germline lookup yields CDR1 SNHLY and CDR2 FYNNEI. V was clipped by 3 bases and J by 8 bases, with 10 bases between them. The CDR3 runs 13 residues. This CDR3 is CASSERSKEKLFF. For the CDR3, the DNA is TGTGCCAGCAGTGAGAGGAGTAAGGAAAAACTGTTTTTT.

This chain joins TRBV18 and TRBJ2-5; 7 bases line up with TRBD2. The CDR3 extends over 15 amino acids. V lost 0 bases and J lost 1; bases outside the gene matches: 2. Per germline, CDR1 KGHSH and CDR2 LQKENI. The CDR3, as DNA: TGTGCCAGCTCACCACCGGGGGGGGTCCAAGAGACCCAGTACTTC. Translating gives CASSPPGGVQETQYF.

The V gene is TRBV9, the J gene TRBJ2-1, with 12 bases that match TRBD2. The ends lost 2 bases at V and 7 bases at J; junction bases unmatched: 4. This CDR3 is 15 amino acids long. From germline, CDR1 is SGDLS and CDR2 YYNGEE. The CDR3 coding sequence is TGTGCCAGCAGCGTTGGGACTAGCGGGTTGAATGAGCAGTTCTTC. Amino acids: CASSVGTSGLNEQFF.

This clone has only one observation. CDR3 sequence reads: CASRLQEKYGYTF. CDR3 bases: TGTGCCAGTAGGCTACAGGAGAAGTATGGCTACACCTTC. The chain has TRBV19 and TRBJ1-2; tentatively, D is TRBD1 (5 bases). V gave up 6 bases and J gave up 5 bases, with 13 bases separating them. Germline V lookup: CDR1 LNHDA, CDR2 SQIVND (reference sequence). The CDR3 runs to 13 residues. The full variable domain, rest sourced from reference TRBV19 and TRBJ1-2, is DGGITQSPKYLFRKEGQNVTLSCEQNLNHDAMYWYRQDPGQGLRLIYYSQIVNDFQKGDIAEGYSVSREKKESFPLTVTSAQKNPTAFYLCASRLQEKYGYTFGSGTRLTVV.

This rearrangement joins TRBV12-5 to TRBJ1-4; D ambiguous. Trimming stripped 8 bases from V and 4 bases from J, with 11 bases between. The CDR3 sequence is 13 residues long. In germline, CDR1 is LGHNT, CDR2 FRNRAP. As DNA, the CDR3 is TGTGCTAGTAGCATCCGCGTTAATGAAAAACTGTTTTTT. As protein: CASSIRVNEKLFF.

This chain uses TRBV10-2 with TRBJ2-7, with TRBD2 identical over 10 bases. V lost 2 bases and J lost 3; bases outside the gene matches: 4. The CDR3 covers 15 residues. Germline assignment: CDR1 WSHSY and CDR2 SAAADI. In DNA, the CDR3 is TGCGCCAGCAGTGAGATTAGCGGGGGGATCTACGAGCAGTACTTC. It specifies CASSEISGGIYEQYF.

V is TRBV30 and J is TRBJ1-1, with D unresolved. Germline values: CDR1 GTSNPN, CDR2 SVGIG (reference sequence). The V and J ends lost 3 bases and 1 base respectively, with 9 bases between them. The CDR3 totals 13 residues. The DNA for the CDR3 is TGTGCCTGGAGCGCGAACGCGAACACTGAAGCTTTCTTT. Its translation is CAWSANANTEAFF. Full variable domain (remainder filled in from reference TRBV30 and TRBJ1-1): SQTIHQWPATLVQPVGSPLSLECTVEGTSNPNLYWYRQAAGRGLQLLFYSVGIGQISSEVPQNLSASRPQDRQFILSSKKLLLSDSGFYLCAWSANANTEAFFGQGTRLTVV.

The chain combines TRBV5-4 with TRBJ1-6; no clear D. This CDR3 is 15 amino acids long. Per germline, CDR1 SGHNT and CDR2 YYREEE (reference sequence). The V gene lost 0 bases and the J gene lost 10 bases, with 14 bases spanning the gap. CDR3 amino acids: CASSLDGQILSPLHF. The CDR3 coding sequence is TGTGCCAGCAGCTTGGATGGCCAAATCCTGTCACCCCTCCACTTT.

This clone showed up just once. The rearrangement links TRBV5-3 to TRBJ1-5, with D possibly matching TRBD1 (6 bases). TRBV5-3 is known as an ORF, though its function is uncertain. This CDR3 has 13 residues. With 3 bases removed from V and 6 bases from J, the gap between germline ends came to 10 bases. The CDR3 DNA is TGTGCCAGAAGCTCAACAGGGTCTCAGCCCCAGCATTTT. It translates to CARSSTGSQPQHF.

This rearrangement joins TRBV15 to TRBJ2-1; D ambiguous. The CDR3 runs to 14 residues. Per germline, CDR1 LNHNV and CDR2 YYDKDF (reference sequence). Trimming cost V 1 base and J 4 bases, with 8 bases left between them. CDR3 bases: TGTGCCACCAGCAGAGTTGACGGGTACAATGAGCAGTTCTTC. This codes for CATSRVDGYNEQFF. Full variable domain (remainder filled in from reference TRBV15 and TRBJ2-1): DAMVIQNPRYQVTQFGKPVTLSCSQTLNHNVMYWYQQKSSQAPKLLFHYYDKDFNNEADTPDNFQSRRPNTSFCFLDIRSPGLGDTAMYLCATSRVDGYNEQFFGPGTRLTVL.

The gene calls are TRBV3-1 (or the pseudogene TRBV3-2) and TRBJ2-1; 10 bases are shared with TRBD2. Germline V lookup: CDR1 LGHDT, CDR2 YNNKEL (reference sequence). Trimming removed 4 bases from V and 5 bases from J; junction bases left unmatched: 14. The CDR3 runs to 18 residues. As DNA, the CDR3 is TGTGCCAGCAGCCGGGTAAGCGGGAGGGCCGGAGGGCACAATGAGCAGTTCTTC. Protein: CASSRVSGRAGGHNEQFF.

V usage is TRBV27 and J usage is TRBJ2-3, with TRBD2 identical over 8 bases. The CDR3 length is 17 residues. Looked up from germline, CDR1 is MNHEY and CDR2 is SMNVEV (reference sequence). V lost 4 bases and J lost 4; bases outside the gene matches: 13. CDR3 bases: TGTGCCAGCAGTTCCGCGGGGATAGCGGGGACTCCAGATACGCAGTATTTT. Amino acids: CASSSAGIAGTPDTQYF.

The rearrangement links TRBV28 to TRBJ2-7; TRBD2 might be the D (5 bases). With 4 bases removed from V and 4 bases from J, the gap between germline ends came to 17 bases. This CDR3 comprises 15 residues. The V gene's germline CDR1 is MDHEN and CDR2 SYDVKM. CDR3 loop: CASSSTRNAQYEQYF. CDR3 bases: TGTGCCAGCAGTTCTACTAGGAATGCCCAGTACGAGCAGTACTTC. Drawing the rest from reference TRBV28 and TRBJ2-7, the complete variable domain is DVKVTQSSRYLVKRTGEKVFLECVQDMDHENMFWYRQDPGLGLRLIYFSYDVKMKEKGDIPEGYSVSREKKERFSLILESASTNQTSMYLCASSSTRNAQYEQYFGPGTRLTVT.

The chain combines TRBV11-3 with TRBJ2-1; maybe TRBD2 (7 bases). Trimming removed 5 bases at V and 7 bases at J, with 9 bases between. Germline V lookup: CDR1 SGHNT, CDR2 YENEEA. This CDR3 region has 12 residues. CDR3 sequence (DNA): TGTGCCAGCAGCGGGAGGGGGAATGAGCAGTTCTTC. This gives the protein CASSGRGNEQFF.

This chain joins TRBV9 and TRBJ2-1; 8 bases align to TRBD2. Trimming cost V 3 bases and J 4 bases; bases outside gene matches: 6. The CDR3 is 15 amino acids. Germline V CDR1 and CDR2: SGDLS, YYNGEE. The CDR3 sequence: CASSGVAGTYNEQFF. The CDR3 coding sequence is TGTGCCAGCAGCGGAGTAGCGGGGACTTACAATGAGCAGTTCTTC. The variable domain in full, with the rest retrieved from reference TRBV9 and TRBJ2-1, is DSGVTQTPKHLITATGQRVTLRCSPRSGDLSVYWYQQSLDQGLQFLIQYYNGEERAKGNILERFSAQQFPDLHSELNLSSLELGDSALYFCASSGVAGTYNEQFFGPGTRLTVL.

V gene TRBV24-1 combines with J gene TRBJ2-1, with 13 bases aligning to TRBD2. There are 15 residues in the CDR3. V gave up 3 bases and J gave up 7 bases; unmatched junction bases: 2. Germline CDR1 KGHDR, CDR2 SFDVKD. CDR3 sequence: CATSDPGLAGNEQFF. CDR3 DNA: TGTGCCACCAGTGATCCGGGACTAGCGGGGAATGAGCAGTTCTTC.

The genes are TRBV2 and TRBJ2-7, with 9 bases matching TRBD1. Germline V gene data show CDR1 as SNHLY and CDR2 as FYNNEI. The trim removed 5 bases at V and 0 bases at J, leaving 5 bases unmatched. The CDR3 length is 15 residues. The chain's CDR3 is CASSRTGDFSYEQYF. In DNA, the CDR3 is TGTGCCAGCAGTCGGACAGGGGACTTCTCCTACGAGCAGTACTTC.

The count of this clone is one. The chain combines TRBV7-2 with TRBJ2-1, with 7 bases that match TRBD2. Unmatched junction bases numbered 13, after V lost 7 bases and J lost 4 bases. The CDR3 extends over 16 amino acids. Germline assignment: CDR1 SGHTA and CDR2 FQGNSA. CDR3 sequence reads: CASTSREAGRYNEQFF. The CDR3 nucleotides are TGTGCCAGCACCTCCCGGGAGGCGGGCCGGTACAATGAGCAGTTCTTC.

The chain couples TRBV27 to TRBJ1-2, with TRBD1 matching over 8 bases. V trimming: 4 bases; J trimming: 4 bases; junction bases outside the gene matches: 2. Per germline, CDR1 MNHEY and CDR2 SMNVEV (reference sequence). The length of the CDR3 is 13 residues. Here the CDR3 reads CASSWDRFYGYTF. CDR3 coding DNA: TGTGCCAGCAGTTGGGACAGGTTCTATGGCTACACCTTC.

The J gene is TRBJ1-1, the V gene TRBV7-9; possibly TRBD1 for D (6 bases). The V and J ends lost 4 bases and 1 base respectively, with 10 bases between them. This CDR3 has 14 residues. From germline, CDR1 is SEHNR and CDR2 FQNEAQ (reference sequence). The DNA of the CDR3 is TGTGCCAGCAGCTACAGGGCGGGGAACACTGAAGCTTTCTTT. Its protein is CASSYRAGNTEAFF.

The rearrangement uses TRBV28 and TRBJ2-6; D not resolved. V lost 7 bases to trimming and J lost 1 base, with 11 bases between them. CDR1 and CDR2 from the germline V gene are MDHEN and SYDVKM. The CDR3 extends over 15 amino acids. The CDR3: CASTTHQSGANVLTF. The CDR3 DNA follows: TGTGCCAGCACCACACATCAATCTGGGGCCAACGTCCTGACTTTC.